This note documents a single T cell receptor (beta chain) sequence. The sample belongs to a study of blood T cell repertoires in COVID-19. Study-wide context: Sources were T cells, B-cell-depleted T cells, or PBMCs; the material itself was cDNA or gDNA.

TCRdb's table, derived via immunoSEQ multiplex PCR, lists solely in-frame clones and lacks some. The sample consists of roughly 250,000 clones, 75% to 90% of them appearing once. This CDR3 comprises 14 residues. Trimming removed 1 base at V and 7 bases at J, with 10 bases between. Germline CDR1 is KGHDR and CDR2 is SFDVKD. Sequenced material: peripheral blood. The chain recombines TRBV24-1 with TRBJ1-5, with D possibly being TRBD1 (5 bases). The receptor comes from a woman aged 60-75 years with active or convalescent COVID-19. The CDR3 is CATSDFDSLQPQHF. Written as DNA, the CDR3 is TGTGCCACCAGTGATTTCGACAGTTTGCAGCCCCAGCATTTT.